A selection of T cell receptor beta chains follows, all from one sample in a study of control samples from healthy donors and cancer patients. TCRdb keeps only in-frame clones here, not all; method: immunoSEQ multiplex PCR. The table shows about 100,000 clones, with about 90% occurring only once. The sequencing sample was made of blood. The receptors were gathered from a woman aged 45 to 65 in good health. CDR3s include the opening cysteine and the closing phenylalanine or tryptophan.

>TRBJ1-1|TRBV18|18
CASSPRQMTGAENTEAFF
>TRBJ2-2|TRBV19|14
CASRERVATGELFF
>TRBJ1-2|TRBV12-3/TRBV12-4|12
CASRGAEYGYTF
>TRBJ2-3|TRBV6-5|15
CASTARDSRTDTQYF
>TRBJ2-1|TRBV6-1|16
CASSVTRRGGPNEQFF
>TRBJ1-6|TRBV18|13
CASSSNDAFPLHF
>TRBJ1-1|TRBV18|15
CASSPPGQSNTEAFF
>TRBJ2-7|TRBV10-3|14
CAIRGDSGIYEQYF
>TRBJ2-5|TRBV4-3|14
CASSPSGTPGTQYF
>TRBJ2-1|TRBV7-9|13
CASSLADFNEQFF
>TRBJ2-3|TRBV11-2|14
CASSFRGSTDTQYF
>TRBJ2-1|TRBV3-1/TRBV3-2|14
CASSRLAGDNEQFF
>TRBJ2-7|TRBV2|12
CASSVVPYEQYF
>TRBJ2-7|TRBV7-2|13
CASSFSGSYEQYF
>TRBJ1-3|TRBV7-2|18
CASSRQGGGTFPGNTIYF
>TRBJ1-1|TRBV5-1|14
CASSFTGGVTEAFF
>TRBJ2-5|TRBV6-4|18
CASSARTSGRVWRETQYF
>TRBJ2-2|TRBV6-5|14
CASRPTGVTGELFF
>TRBJ2-7|TRBV6-5|14
CASSRQGSGYEQYF
>TRBJ2-2|TRBV3-1/TRBV3-2|14
CASSQEGPAGELFF
>TRBJ2-6|TRBV12-3/TRBV12-4|13
CASGGSGANVLTF
>TRBJ2-1|TRBV7-9|14
CAARGGRIYNEQFF
>TRBJ2-1|TRBV6-2/TRBV6-3|14
CASSPTWGANEQFF
>TRBJ2-7|TRBV30|11
CACHLSYEQYF
>TRBJ1-1|TRBV5-4|15
CASRQLQGSGTEAFF
>TRBJ2-1|TRBV29-1|14
CSVEGAGSYNEQFF
>TRBJ2-6|TRBV18|18
CASSPLGPQNSGANVLTF
>TRBJ1-2|TRBV12-3/TRBV12-4|12
CASSPTVEGYTF
>TRBJ2-1|TRBV6-6|15
CASRLGTPLYNEQFF
>TRBJ2-1|TRBV6-6|15
CASTLDRVRNNEQFF
>TRBJ2-3|TRBV4-3|15
CASSQDRERGDTQYF
>TRBJ2-1|TRBV9|16
CASSVVAPSSYNEQFF
>TRBJ2-3|TRBV5-1|13
CASLEGGQGTQYF
>TRBJ2-2|TRBV7-2|17
CASSRPREAQNTGELFF
>TRBJ2-1|TRBV4-2|17
CASSQDHPSGRFNEQFF
>TRBJ2-2|TRBV9|16
CASSLWASGNTGELFF
>TRBJ1-2|TRBV29-1|13
CSVEVEASYGYTF
>TRBJ1-5|TRBV5-3|12
CARSYAREPQHF
>TRBJ2-7|TRBV19|17
CASSILTIAGGTYEQYF
>TRBJ1-6|TRBV6-5|16
CASSYFSRGTNSPLHF
>TRBJ2-3|TRBV3-1/TRBV3-2|14
CASSRRFGTDTQYF
>TRBJ1-6|TRBV5-1|13
CASSLAPNSPLHF
>TRBJ2-2|TRBV29-1|14
CSLPAGAVAGELFF
>TRBJ1-2|TRBV7-2|14
CASSSNSGGYGYTF
>TRBJ2-2|TRBV5-1|15
CASSFRDRVTGELFF
>TRBJ1-5|TRBV3-1/TRBV3-2|15
CASSQGFQGSQPQHF
>TRBJ1-1|TRBV5-6|12
CASSFVGTEAFF
>TRBJ2-1|TRBV18|13
CASSPGVYNEQFF
>TRBJ1-6|TRBV6-2/TRBV6-3|17
CASSYRRGGFCNSPLHF
>TRBJ1-1|TRBV18|14
CASSVDRGVAEAFF
>TRBJ1-1|TRBV2|15
CASVLPGAMNTEAFF
>TRBJ2-2|TRBV2|12
CASSGGDGELFF
>TRBJ1-1|TRBV6-5|16
CASSYSNARGYTEAFF